One sample yielded the 24 T cell receptor beta chains listed below, sequenced in a study of T cells in Graves' hyperthyroidism and ophthalmopathy. Amplification of TCR beta CDR3 regions used RNA as the template. An initial round of RT-PCR targeting the TCR CDR3 relied on the HTBI primer set. TCRdb itself ran the multiplex PCR reads through MiXCR, one entry per CDR3 protein. This table has roughly 700,000 distinct CDR3 sequences, 13% to 15% appearing once. Material for sequencing was blood. All receptors derive from a young woman with Graves' hyperthyroidism.

The rearrangement uses TRBV19 and TRBJ2-2; 7 positions match TRBD1. V shed 5 bases and J 7 bases; nucleotides not matched to a gene: 13. Germline CDR1 and CDR2: LNHDA and SQIVND (reference sequence). The CDR3 contains 16 residues. The CDR3: CASSFSGTEIYGELFF. The CDR3 region has the DNA TGTGCCAGTAGTTTTTCCGGGACAGAAATTTACGGGGAGCTGTTTTTT.

The chain has TRBV9 and TRBJ2-1; D might be TRBD2 (7 bases). This CDR3 comprises 17 residues. V shed 4 bases and J shed 7 bases, with 24 bases lying between them. Germline values: CDR1 SGDLS, CDR2 YYNGEE. Written as DNA, the CDR3 is TGTGCCAGCAGCTTACAGCGGGAAGGGGGTACAGGGAATGAGCAGTTCTTC. Its translation: CASSLQREGGTGNEQFF.

Comment on this clonotype: A read error is possible here, since a much larger clone lies one base away. The rearrangement uses TRBV20-1 and TRBJ2-7; D not resolved. The tail of the sequence fits TRBJ2-1 better, so the J call may be wrong. CDR3 size: 12 residues. The germline V gene encodes CDR1 DFQATT and CDR2 SNEGSKA (reference sequence). The CDR3 bases are TGCAGTGCTAGAACTGGCAGCTACGAGCAGTTCTTC. Protein product: CSARTGSYEQFF.

This chain uses TRBV20-1 with TRBJ2-7; TRBD2 matches 10 bases. With the DNA end fitting TRBJ2-1 better, the J assignment may be wrong. Looked up from germline, CDR1 is DFQATT and CDR2 is SNEGSKA (reference sequence). The CDR3 consists of 15 residues. CDR3 sequence: CSAPNQLAGSYEQFF. CDR3 in DNA: TGCAGTGCTCCAAATCAACTAGCGGGGTCCTACGAGCAGTTCTTC.

This clonotype was observed a few times. This chain connects TRBV5-1 to TRBJ2-5; 9 bases align to TRBD2. The V and J ends lost 4 bases and 3 bases, in that order; junction bases with no gene match: 7. There are 15 residues in the CDR3. The germline V gene encodes CDR1 SGHRS and CDR2 YFSETQ. This chain's CDR3 is CASSDLAGPEETQYF. The CDR3 coding sequence is TGCGCCAGCAGCGATCTAGCGGGACCGGAAGAGACCCAGTACTTC.

This clonotype was recorded a few times. The chain has TRBV6-5 and TRBJ1-6; no clear D. The CDR3 totals 16 residues. Germline loops: CDR1 MNHEY, CDR2 SVGAGI. Trimming removed 0 bases from V and 9 bases from J, with 15 bases in between. DNA of the CDR3: TGTGCCAGCAGTTACTCGAATTCTCCTCCGACTTCACCCCTCCACTTT. Protein: CASSYSNSPPTSPLHF.

This chain links TRBV4-2 with TRBJ2-7, with D unclear. CDR3 length: 13 amino acids. Trimming cost V 0 bases and J 3 bases, with 6 bases left between them. Germline V gene lookup returns CDR1 LGHNA and CDR2 YNFKEQ. The CDR3: CASSQELDYEQYF. CDR3 DNA sequence: TGTGCCAGCAGCCAAGAATTAGACTACGAGCAGTACTTC.

This chain connects TRBV7-3 to TRBJ2-5; D may be TRBD1 or TRBD2 (6 bases each). V was pared by 5 bases and J by 4 bases, with 17 bases between. This CDR3 is built from 15 residues. From germline, CDR1 is SGHTA and CDR2 FQGTGA. DNA of the CDR3: TGTGCCAGCAGCCCAACCGTAGGGGGGAGAGAGACCCAGTACTTC. It is translated as CASSPTVGGRETQYF.

This clonotype was recorded many times. V usage is TRBV11-2 and J usage is TRBJ1-2; D uncertain. V was shortened by 0 bases and J by 2 bases, with 13 bases between the two germline ends. There are 16 residues in the CDR3. Germline V gene sequence: CDR1 SGHAT, CDR2 FQNNGV. The CDR3 nucleotides read TGTGCCAGCAGCTTAGATCACCACGGTACGAACTATGGCTACACCTTC. Translation: CASSLDHHGTNYGYTF. The full variable domain, with the rest looked up from reference TRBV11-2 and TRBJ1-2, is EAGVAQSPRYKIIEKRQSVAFWCNPISGHATLYWYQQILGQGPKLLIQFQNNGVVDDSQLPKDRFSAERLKGVDSTLKIQPAKLEDSAVYLCASSLDHHGTNYGYTFGSGTRLTVV.

The V gene is TRBV19, the J gene TRBJ2-7; tentatively, D is TRBD2 (6 bases). V lost 1 base and J 3 bases, leaving 7 bases between the germline ends. This CDR3 is built from 13 residues. Germline V CDR1 and CDR2: LNHDA, SQIVND (reference sequence). CDR3 residues: CASSIVGGYEQYF. The DNA for the CDR3 is TGTGCCAGTAGTATAGTGGGGGGCTACGAGCAGTACTTC. Full variable domain (outside the CDR3, taken from reference TRBV19 and TRBJ2-7): DGGITQSPKYLFRKEGQNVTLSCEQNLNHDAMYWYRQDPGQGLRLIYYSQIVNDFQKGDIAEGYSVSREKKESFPLTVTSAQKNPTAFYLCASSIVGGYEQYFGPGTRLTVT.

On this clonotype itself: This could be a read error, since a much larger clone is one nucleotide away. In this CDR3 the conserved last residue, phenylalanine or tryptophan, is missing, so a read error is likely. The chain is built from TRBV30 and TRBJ2-7, with D possibly matching TRBD2 (5 bases). V dropped 3 bases and J dropped 6 bases, with 12 bases sitting between them. Germline V gene sequence: CDR1 GTSNPN, CDR2 SVGIG (reference sequence). The CDR3 has 12 amino acids. The DNA for the CDR3 is TGTGCCTGGAGGGGTCCCGGGGTCGAGCAGTACCTC. It yields the protein CAWRGPGVEQYL.

Many counts were recorded for this clonotype. This chain connects TRBV3-1 to TRBJ2-7, with D possibly matching TRBD1 (6 bases). This CDR3 spans 15 amino acids. Trimming stripped 4 bases from V and 1 base from J, with 14 bases between. CDR1 is LGHDT and CDR2 is YNNKEL in the germline V gene (reference sequence). Here the CDR3 DNA reads TGTGCCAGCAGCCGCACCGGGACACCTTCCTACGAGCAGTACTTC. Its protein product is CASSRTGTPSYEQYF.

J is TRBJ1-1 and V is TRBV6-5; a possible D gene is TRBD1 (6 bases). V was pared by 4 bases and J by 11 bases, with 20 bases between. CDR3 length equals 14 residues. Germline CDR1 reads MNHEY; CDR2 reads SVGAGI. This chain's CDR3 is CASSSLGQSGLAFF. The DNA for the CDR3 is TGTGCCAGCAGTTCGCTGGGACAATCCGGTTTGGCTTTCTTT.

In this sample, this clonotype turned up many times. V gene TRBV11-2 combines with J gene TRBJ2-5, with D maybe TRBD2 (7 bases). The CDR3 has 18 amino acids. CDR1 is SGHAT, CDR2 FQNNGV, per germline. Trimming removed 4 bases from V and 5 bases from J, with 26 bases in between. The CDR3 region is CASSSGGAPPWPLETQYF. CDR3 DNA: TGTGCCAGCAGCTCTGGGGGGGCGCCCCCCTGGCCTCTTGAGACCCAGTACTTC.

The rearrangement joins TRBV7-9 to TRBJ1-5, with D perhaps matching TRBD1 (5 bases). CDR1 SEHNR and CDR2 FQNEAQ come from the germline V gene (reference sequence). This CDR3 has 14 amino acids. V was pared by 5 bases and J by 6 bases, with 14 bases between. The CDR3 DNA reads as TGTGCCAGCAGCCCATGGGGGGAGGCTCAGCCCCAGCATTTT. Encoded protein: CASSPWGEAQPQHF. Full variable domain (rest looked up from reference TRBV7-9 and TRBJ1-5): DTGVSQNPRHKITKRGQNVTFRCDPISEHNRLYWYRQTLGQGPEFLTYFQNEAQLEKSRLLSDRFSAERPKGSFSTLEIQRTEQGDSAMYLCASSPWGEAQPQHFGDGTRLSIL.

This clonotype was picked up many times. The chain has TRBV12-3 or TRBV12-4 and TRBJ2-1, with D perhaps matching TRBD1 (6 bases). The V end lost 7 bases, the J end lost 0 bases, and 13 bases lay between the germline ends. This CDR3 has 15 residues. In DNA form, the CDR3 reads TGTGCCAGCAACCTGGACAGAAGCTCCTACAATGAGCAGTTCTTC. This translates into CASNLDRSSYNEQFF.

This clonotype was picked up many times. The rearrangement uses TRBV30 and TRBJ2-1; D is perhaps TRBD2 (6 bases). V was shortened by 0 bases and J by 6 bases, with 24 bases between the two germline ends. Looked up from germline, CDR1 is GTSNPN and CDR2 is SVGIG (reference sequence). The CDR3 totals 18 residues. The CDR3 sequence: CAWSVTTSTAGLGNEQFF. The CDR3 DNA reads TGTGCCTGGAGTGTAACCACCTCTACCGCGGGATTAGGCAATGAGCAGTTCTTC.

This clonotype was counted many times. J is TRBJ1-5 and V is TRBV2, with D perhaps matching TRBD1 (5 bases). Trimming shortened V by 6 bases and J by 5 bases, and 14 bases separated the two germline ends. The CDR3 spans 14 residues. Germline V gives CDR1 SNHLY, CDR2 FYNNEI. CDR3 nucleotides: TGTGCCAGCAGGGGGGTGGAGGGCTATCAGCCCCAGCATTTT. Protein sequence: CASRGVEGYQPQHF.

Regarding this clonotype: A read error may be the cause here, since a much bigger clone is one base away. V and J are TRBV27 and TRBJ2-1; TRBD2 matches at 16 bases. CDR3 length: 16 amino acids. CDR1 is MNHEY, CDR2 SMNVEV, per germline (reference sequence). Here the CDR3 reads CASSLGTSGRANERFF. The CDR3 coding sequence is TGTGCCAGCAGTTTAGGGACTAGCGGGAGGGCCAATGAGCGGTTCTTC.

This clonotype appeared many times. The genes are TRBV20-1 and TRBJ1-5; no clear D gene. CDR3 length: 12 residues. V was trimmed by 3 bases and J by 5 bases, leaving 8 bases between them. Germline V gives CDR1 DFQATT, CDR2 SNEGSKA (reference sequence). This CDR3 reads CSASTAYQPQHF. The CDR3 nucleotides read TGCAGTGCTAGTACCGCATATCAGCCCCAGCATTTT.

This clonotype was seen at least ten times. V is TRBV6-5 and J is TRBJ2-7; D perhaps matches TRBD2 (6 bases). This CDR3 contains 15 residues. Per the germline V gene, CDR1 is MNHEY and CDR2 is SVGAGI. V was clipped by 2 bases and J by 4 bases, with 15 bases between them. The CDR3 nucleotides read TGTGCCAGCAGTTACGTCGGGAGCGGCAGTTACGAGCAGTACTTC. Residues: CASSYVGSGSYEQYF.

This clonotype came up once. One end of the junction fails to match germline, which may point to a read error. The V and J genes are TRBV11-2 and TRBJ2-1; D call uncertain. Per the germline V gene, CDR1 is SGHAT and CDR2 is FQNNGV. The CDR3 extends over 12 amino acids. The CDR3 nucleotides read TGTGCCAGCAACAATCGAGGTAATGAGCAGCTCTTC. This encodes CASNNRGNEQLF.

This clonotype came up a few times. CDR3: CASSYAGATNEKLFF. The CDR3 DNA is TGTGCCAGCAGCTACGCAGGGGCAACTAATGAAAAACTGTTTTTT. V usage is TRBV5-5 and J usage is TRBJ1-4; D perhaps matches TRBD1 (6 bases). V shed 3 bases and J shed 0 bases, with 9 bases lying between them. CDR1 is SGHKS and CDR2 is YYEKEE in the germline V gene (reference sequence). This CDR3 is 15 amino acids long.

Remarks on this clonotype: One base away lies a much larger clone, so this may be a sequencing read error. The chain uses TRBV5-4 and TRBJ1-2, with TRBD1 identical over 11 bases. The length of the CDR3 is 17 residues. Germline V gene lookup returns CDR1 SGHNT and CDR2 YYREEE (reference sequence). The CDR3, as DNA: TGTGCCTGCAGCTACGGGACAGGGGGAGAGTTAATCTATGGCTACACCTTC. It encodes CACSYGTGGELIYGYTF.